The next 31 T cell receptor beta chains were all read from a single sample in a study of type 1 regulatory T cells. Study-wide findings and caveats: Compared with non-type 1 regulatory T cells, type 1 regulatory T cells showed a more restricted TCR repertoire.

TCRdb used MiXCR to reprocess the reads, holding one entry per CDR3 protein. The sample consists of about 71,000 distinct CDR3 sequences, roughly 20% of them appearing once. These receptors have no known antigen. The sample consisted of cultured type 1 regulatory T (Tr1) cells, either the whole culture or a sorted fraction (not recorded which). These receptors all stem from a human donor in good health.

The rearrangement joins TRBV6-2 or TRBV6-3 to TRBJ1-3; D is unclear. CDR3 length: 15 residues. Germline CDR1 MNHEY, CDR2 SVGEGT. V was trimmed by 4 bases and J by 2 bases, leaving 12 bases between them. CDR3 sequence reads: CASSFRRLPGNTIYF. The CDR3 bases are TGTGCCAGCAGTTTTCGCCGTCTACCTGGAAACACCATATATTTT.

This clonotype has just a few counts. The V call is TRBV5-1, the J call TRBJ1-3, with no clear D. CDR1 and CDR2 (germline): SGHRS, YFSETQ. V was cut by 5 bases and J by 0 bases, with 9 bases left in between. The CDR3 length is 14 residues. The CDR3 reads CASRTGFSGNTIYF. The CDR3 DNA is TGCGCCAGCAGGACTGGGTTCTCTGGAAACACCATATATTTT. The full variable domain, in which reference TRBV5-1 and TRBJ1-3 provide the parts outside the CDR3, is KAGVTQTPRYLIKTRGQQVTLSCSPISGHRSVSWYQQTPGQGLQFLFEYFSETQRNKGNFPGRFSGRQFSNSRSEMNVSTLELGDSALYLCASRTGFSGNTIYFGEGSWLTVV.

This clonotype has just a few counts. The CDR3 is CASSGFVGGYTF. CDR3 nucleotides: TGCGCCAGCAGCGGCTTCGTGGGAGGCTACACCTTC. The chain couples TRBV5-1 to TRBJ1-2; D is unclear. V lost 4 bases, J lost 8 bases, and 12 bases lay in between. The CDR3 runs to 12 residues. The germline CDR1 and CDR2 sequences are SGHRS and YFSETQ.

The gene calls are TRBV5-4 and TRBJ1-6; D is undetermined. The length of the CDR3 is 15 residues. Germline V lookup: CDR1 SGHNT, CDR2 YYREEE (reference sequence). The ends were cut back, 4 bases at V and 7 bases at J, with 15 bases in the middle. The CDR3 loop is CASSHDGMDNSPLHF. The CDR3 bases are TGTGCCAGCAGCCACGACGGGATGGACAATTCACCCCTCCACTTT. The full variable domain, completed using reference TRBV5-4 and TRBJ1-6, is ETGVTQSPTHLIKTRGQQVTLRCSSQSGHNTVSWYQQALGQGPQFIFQYYREEENGRGNFPPRFSGLQFPNYSSELNVNALELDDSALYLCASSHDGMDNSPLHFGNGTRLTVT.

This clonotype was counted between two and nine times. The gene calls are TRBV10-3 and TRBJ2-7; 7 bases are a match to TRBD2. The ends lost 7 bases at V and 4 bases at J; junction bases unmatched: 7. The germline V gene encodes CDR1 ENHRY and CDR2 SYGVKD. There are 13 residues in the CDR3. The CDR3 DNA reads as TGTGCCATCAAACGGGGGGACGCTTACGAGCAGTACTTC. It translates to CAIKRGDAYEQYF.

The rearrangement uses TRBV6-5 and TRBJ1-1; D not resolved. Germline loops: CDR1 MNHEY, CDR2 SVGAGI. The CDR3 extends over 14 amino acids. Trimming took off 0 bases at V and 4 bases at J, with 9 bases between the two ends. Here the CDR3 DNA reads TGTGCCAGCAGTTACTCTCCCCTGGGCACTGAAGCTTTCTTT. It specifies CASSYSPLGTEAFF.

V gene TRBV20-1 combines with J gene TRBJ2-5; D gene uncertain. This CDR3 region has 13 residues. The V end was cut by 1 base, the J end by 1 base, with 7 bases between. Germline loops: CDR1 DFQATT, CDR2 SNEGSKA (reference sequence). CDR3 coding DNA: TGCAGTGCTAGAGTGAACAGCCAAGAGACCCAGTACTTC. Protein: CSARVNSQETQYF.

The table lists this clonotype with a count of one. The chain combines TRBV5-1 with TRBJ2-5, with 10 bases matching TRBD2. The CDR3 is 14 residues long. The junction had 4 bases not matched to a gene; V was cut back by 4 bases and J by 4 bases. Germline CDR1 and CDR2: SGHRS and YFSETQ. CDR3 sequence: CASSQGLARETQYF. The CDR3 bases are TGCGCCAGCAGCCAGGGACTAGCGAGAGAGACCCAGTACTTC.

This chain joins TRBV3-1 and TRBJ2-7; no clear D gene. Germline V gene lookup returns CDR1 LGHDT and CDR2 YNNKEL (reference sequence). Deletions cut 6 bases from V and 1 base from J, with 10 bases between. The length of the CDR3 is 13 residues. In DNA, the CDR3 is TGTGCCAGCAGTCCTATTAGTTCCTACGAGCAGTACTTC. Translated, it gives CASSPISSYEQYF.

This clonotype was counted a few times. This chain uses TRBV12-3 or TRBV12-4 with TRBJ1-1; tentatively, D is TRBD1 (6 bases). The CDR3 is 13 amino acids. V was pared by 6 bases and J by 6 bases, with 14 bases between. The CDR3 region has the DNA TGTGCCAGCAGCTTACAGGGAGTCTCTGAAGCTTTCTTT. It encodes CASSLQGVSEAFF.

The chain carries TRBV3-1 and TRBJ1-5; D gene ambiguous. Per the germline V gene, CDR1 is LGHDT and CDR2 is YNNKEL (reference sequence). V lost 1 base, J lost 7 bases, and 14 bases lay in between. The CDR3 contains 15 residues. As DNA, the CDR3 is TGTGCCAGCAGCCAAGCTGTGGGGATTGGGCAGCCCCAGCATTTT. Its translation: CASSQAVGIGQPQHF.

This chain uses TRBV5-1 with TRBJ2-7; 7 positions match TRBD1. This CDR3 spans 15 amino acids. V lost 4 bases to trimming and J lost 0 bases; unmatched junction nucleotides: 7. Germline V gene lookup returns CDR1 SGHRS and CDR2 YFSETQ. The DNA for the CDR3 is TGCGCCAGCAGCCTGGGACAGAGTAACTCCTACGAGCAGTACTTC. Its protein product is CASSLGQSNSYEQYF.

The J gene is TRBJ1-4, the V gene TRBV5-1; 8 bases line up with TRBD1. From germline, CDR1 is SGHRS and CDR2 YFSETQ. This CDR3 region has 14 residues. V shed 4 bases, J shed 8 bases, and the junction held 7 bases outside the gene matches. CDR3 sequence reads: CASSDGQGQEKLFF. The CDR3 DNA is TGCGCCAGCAGCGACGGACAGGGCCAGGAAAAACTGTTTTTT.

The V and J genes are TRBV6-5 and TRBJ2-3; 7 positions match TRBD1. V lost 4 bases to trimming and J lost 11 bases; unmatched junction nucleotides: 6. The CDR3 sequence is 12 residues long. Germline V CDR1 and CDR2: MNHEY, SVGAGI. The CDR3 nucleotides are TGTGCCAGCAGTTCCATCACAGGGGAGCAGTATTTT. It yields the protein CASSSITGEQYF.

The rearrangement links TRBV20-1 to TRBJ1-1; D is unclear. Trimming took 1 base from V and 11 from J, leaving 14 bases between them. The length of the CDR3 is 12 residues. Germline CDR1 reads DFQATT; CDR2 reads SNEGSKA (reference sequence). DNA of the CDR3: TGCAGTGCTAGAGCAGACCAGAGAAGGGCTTTCTTT. Amino acid sequence: CSARADQRRAFF.

This clonotype was seen at least ten times. V usage is TRBV5-1 and J usage is TRBJ2-7; D unresolved. Germline CDR1 SGHRS, CDR2 YFSETQ. The CDR3 consists of 16 residues. The V end was cut by 0 bases, the J end by 1 base, with 14 bases between. In DNA, the CDR3 is TGCGCCAGCAGCTTGGGACGGAGATTCATATCCTACGAGCAGTACTTC. Its translation is CASSLGRRFISYEQYF.

For the CDR3, the DNA is TGTGCCAGCAGCCAACTAGCGGGCCAGGCGGGTACGCAGTATTTT. Translated: CASSQLAGQAGTQYF. The V and J genes are TRBV3-1 and TRBJ2-3, with 8 bases fitting TRBD2. Germline V gene lookup returns CDR1 LGHDT and CDR2 YNNKEL (reference sequence). The CDR3 covers 15 residues. With V trimmed by 2 bases and J by 8 bases, 9 bases remained unmatched.

The V call is TRBV7-2, the J call TRBJ2-1; TRBD2 might be the D (5 bases). CDR1 is SGHTA, CDR2 FQGNSA, per germline. Trimming took 2 bases from V and 2 from J, leaving 7 bases between them. The CDR3 runs to 14 residues. Here the CDR3 DNA reads TGTGCCAGCAGCTTATCGCGGGCCTACAATGAGCAGTTCTTC. Residues: CASSLSRAYNEQFF.

This clonotype has more than one count but fewer than ten. CDR3 DNA sequence: TGTGCCAGCAGCCAAGAGCCACATATCTCTGGGGCCAACGTCCTGACTTTC. This codes for CASSQEPHISGANVLTF. The rearrangement links TRBV4-2 to TRBJ2-6; D call uncertain. Per germline, CDR1 LGHNA and CDR2 YNFKEQ. Between the trimmed V and J ends, which lost 0 bases and 0 bases, there was a span of 9 bases. This CDR3 spans 17 amino acids.

In DNA form, the CDR3 reads TGTGCCAGCACCAAGACGGGAACCACAGATACGCAGTATTTT. This encodes CASTKTGTTDTQYF. J is TRBJ2-3 and V is TRBV9, with D possibly TRBD2 on 5 matching bases. The germline gives CDR1 SGDLS, CDR2 YYNGEE. V was shortened by 6 bases and J by 2 bases, with 13 bases between the two germline ends. The CDR3 has 14 amino acids.

Only a few counts were recorded for this clonotype. This chain connects TRBV29-1 to TRBJ2-3; 9 positions agree with TRBD2. This CDR3 has 15 residues. CDR1 and CDR2 from the germline V gene are SQVTM and ANQGSEA. The V gene end was trimmed by 7 bases and the J gene end by 5 bases; junction bases not matched to a gene: 13. CDR3 amino acids: CSGRRLAAAGDTQYF. The CDR3 DNA reads TGCAGCGGCCGCAGACTAGCGGCGGCTGGAGATACGCAGTATTTT.

In its sample, this clonotype was seen a few times. V is TRBV20-1 and J is TRBJ2-1; no clear D. V lost 5 bases, J lost 3 bases, and 8 bases lay in between. CDR3 length equals 12 residues. Germline V lookup: CDR1 DFQATT, CDR2 SNEGSKA (reference sequence). As DNA, the CDR3 is TGCAGTGCTGGTGGGGTCTACAATGAGCAGTTCTTC. It yields the protein CSAGGVYNEQFF.

In its sample, this clonotype was seen a few times. The chain is built from TRBV20-1 and TRBJ2-6; D perhaps matches TRBD2 (6 bases). From germline, CDR1 is DFQATT and CDR2 SNEGSKA (reference sequence). This CDR3 is built from 16 residues. V lost 3 bases and J lost 0, with 12 bases in between. The CDR3 protein is CSARRLATSGANVLTF. The CDR3 DNA reads as TGCAGTGCTAGGCGGCTAGCGACCTCTGGGGCCAACGTCCTGACTTTC.

The V call is TRBV6-1, the J call TRBJ1-5; 8 nucleotides align to TRBD1. The V gene's germline CDR1 is MNHNS and CDR2 SASEGT. This CDR3 is built from 14 residues. The ends lost 6 bases at V and 3 bases at J; junction bases unmatched: 4. CDR3 DNA: TGTGCCAGCAGCTTGACAGGGGACAATCAGCCCCAGCATTTT. It yields the protein CASSLTGDNQPQHF.

This clonotype turned up a few times. CDR3 sequence reads: CASSERGYGYTF. CDR3 sequence (DNA): TGTGCCAGCAGTGAGAGGGGCTATGGCTACACCTTC. V is TRBV25-1 and J is TRBJ1-2; D is possibly TRBD1 (5 bases). Germline assignment: CDR1 MGHDK and CDR2 SYGVNS. The V and J ends lost 3 bases and 4 bases respectively, with 6 bases between them. The CDR3 contains 12 residues.

This clonotype showed up just once. A much larger clone differs by one base, so this may be a read error. V usage is TRBV9 and J usage is TRBJ1-1; unclear D gene. Trimming took off 0 bases at V and 2 bases at J, with 17 bases between the two ends. This CDR3 is 17 amino acids long. Germline assignment: CDR1 SGDLS and CDR2 YYNGEE. CDR3 in amino acids: CASSVADEIGINTEAFF. In DNA, the CDR3 is TGTGCCAGCAGCGTAGCGGATGAGATAGGAATAAACACTGAAGCTTTCTTT.

The chain carries TRBV7-8 and TRBJ2-1; D may be TRBD1 or TRBD2 (5 bases each). V was cut by 2 bases and J by 7 bases, with 15 bases left in between. The CDR3 contains 15 residues. Per germline, CDR1 SGHVS and CDR2 FQNEAQ. This chain's CDR3 is CASSLMGGWGNEQFF. CDR3 nucleotides: TGTGCCAGCAGCTTAATGGGCGGATGGGGGAATGAGCAGTTCTTC.

In its sample, this clonotype was seen a few times. V usage is TRBV20-1 and J usage is TRBJ1-5; D is unresolved. The CDR3 consists of 14 residues. The V end was cut by 1 base, the J end by 7 bases, with 14 bases between. Germline loops: CDR1 DFQATT, CDR2 SNEGSKA (reference sequence). CDR3 sequence: CSARGASVGQPQHF. CDR3 nucleotides: TGCAGTGCTAGAGGGGCCTCAGTCGGCCAGCCCCAGCATTTT.

This clonotype occurred a few times. V gene TRBV7-9 combines with J gene TRBJ2-2; D might be TRBD2 (5 bases). CDR1 and CDR2 from the germline V gene are SEHNR and FQNEAQ (reference sequence). The CDR3 length is 16 residues. The germline V and J ends were trimmed by 5 bases and 2 bases, with 15 bases remaining between them. The CDR3 loop reads CASSLKPSPNTGELFF. The CDR3 nucleotides are TGTGCCAGCAGCCTCAAGCCTAGCCCTAACACCGGGGAGCTGTTTTTT.

In this sample, this clonotype turned up a few times. CDR3 in DNA: TGTGCCAGCTCATCGACAGGGTACGATCAGCCCCAGCATTTT. Translation gives CASSSTGYDQPQHF. The rearrangement joins TRBV18 to TRBJ1-5; 7 positions match TRBD1. V lost 5 bases and J lost 5; bases outside the gene matches: 6. The CDR3 is made up of 14 amino acids. The germline CDR1 and CDR2 sequences are KGHSH and LQKENI.

The chain links TRBV5-1 to TRBJ2-5, with TRBD2 identical over 7 bases. Germline V gene data show CDR1 as SGHRS and CDR2 as YFSETQ. V lost 0 bases, J lost 3 bases, and 8 bases stayed unmatched. CDR3 length equals 16 residues. CDR3 nucleotide sequence: TGCGCCAGCAGCTTGGGGGTAGCGGGCCGCGAAGAGACCCAGTACTTC. Residues: CASSLGVAGREETQYF. Drawing the rest from reference TRBV5-1 and TRBJ2-5, the complete variable domain is KAGVTQTPRYLIKTRGQQVTLSCSPISGHRSVSWYQQTPGQGLQFLFEYFSETQRNKGNFPGRFSGRQFSNSRSEMNVSTLELGDSALYLCASSLGVAGREETQYFGPGTRLLVL.